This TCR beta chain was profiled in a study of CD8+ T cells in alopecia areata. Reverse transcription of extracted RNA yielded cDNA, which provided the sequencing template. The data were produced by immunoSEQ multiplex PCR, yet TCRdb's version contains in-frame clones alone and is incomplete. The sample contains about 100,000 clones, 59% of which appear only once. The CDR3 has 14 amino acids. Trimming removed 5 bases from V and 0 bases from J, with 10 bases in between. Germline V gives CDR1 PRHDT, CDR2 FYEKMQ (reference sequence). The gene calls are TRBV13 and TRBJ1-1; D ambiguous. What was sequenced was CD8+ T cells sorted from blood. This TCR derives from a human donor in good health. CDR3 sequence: CASSTRSMNTEAFF. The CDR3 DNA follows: TGTGCCAGCAGCACGAGATCGATGAACACTGAAGCTTTCTTT.